Listed here are 14 T cell receptor beta chains from one sample, sequenced in a study of T cells in localized non-small cell lung cancer. Method: immunoSEQ multiplex PCR; TCRdb's copy keeps in-frame clones and lacks some. The repertoire holds around 1,800 clones, with 20% to 25% as singletons. The material was normal lung tissue next to the tumor, obtained before any cancer treatment. The receptors stem from a man between 40 and 70 years old with stage III lung adenocarcinoma.

This clone was found a few times. V usage is TRBV11-3 and J usage is TRBJ2-2; D possibly corresponds to TRBD1 (6 bases). Germline CDR1 is SGHNT and CDR2 is YENEEA. V lost 5 bases to trimming and J lost 1 base, with 11 bases between them. The CDR3 totals 15 residues. The CDR3 loop reads CASSPARGNTGELFF. CDR3 in DNA: TGTGCCAGCAGCCCAGCCAGGGGGAACACCGGGGAGCTGTTTTTT.

This chain connects TRBV11-3 to TRBJ2-3, with D possibly being TRBD1 (5 bases). Trimming took off 1 base at V and 2 bases at J, with 10 bases between the two ends. The CDR3 loop spans 15 amino acids. Germline assignment: CDR1 SGHNT and CDR2 YENEEA. Here the CDR3 reads CASSLGPGNTDTQYF. In nucleotides, the CDR3 is TGTGCCAGCAGCTTAGGGCCAGGGAACACAGATACGCAGTATTTT.

This sequence joins TRBV19 and TRBJ1-5; 7 bases fit TRBD1. The CDR3 consists of 19 residues. CDR1 and CDR2 (germline): LNHDA, SQIVND (reference sequence). V dropped 0 bases and J dropped 0; count of bases not matched to a gene: 11. CDR3 coding DNA: TGTGCCAGTAGTATAGAGGGGACAGCCTACCTCTATAGCAATCAGCCCCAGCATTTT. Its protein product is CASSIEGTAYLYSNQPQHF.

The table lists this clone with a few counts. The rearrangement joins TRBV11-3 to TRBJ2-1; 7 bases line up with TRBD2. The CDR3 spans 16 residues. With 4 bases clipped from V and 1 base from J, the junction kept 7 bases outside the gene matches. The germline CDR1 and CDR2 sequences are SGHNT and YENEEA. This CDR3 is CASSWGGTGSYNEQFF. CDR3 DNA sequence: TGTGCCAGCAGCTGGGGGGGGACCGGATCCTACAATGAGCAGTTCTTC.

This clone was seen a few times. The chain carries TRBV6-8 and TRBJ2-3, with 9 bases identical to TRBD1. Germline assignment: CDR1 MNHGY and CDR2 SAAAGT. CDR3 length: 16 amino acids. V shed 10 bases and J 1 base; nucleotides not matched to a gene: 12. CDR3: CATKARGDRGTDTQYF. The CDR3 nucleotides are TGTGCCACTAAGGCTCGTGGGGACAGGGGCACAGATACGCAGTATTTT.

The chain carries TRBV6-8 and TRBJ1-1; the D is unclear. There are 13 residues in the CDR3. Trimming shortened V by 5 bases and J by 0 bases, and 7 bases separated the two germline ends. Germline-derived CDR1 and CDR2 are MNHGY and SAAAGT. CDR3 sequence: CASSVRVNTEAFF. Here the CDR3 DNA reads TGTGCCAGCAGTGTCCGAGTGAACACTGAAGCTTTCTTT.

Judged by abundance, this clone is medium-sized (0.01 to 0.1%). The chain joins TRBV11-3 to TRBJ1-1; 10 bases are shared with TRBD1. After removal of 5 bases from V and 4 bases from J, the junction contained 4 bases not matched to a gene. CDR3 length: 14 residues. Looked up from germline, CDR1 is SGHNT and CDR2 is YENEEA. CDR3 in amino acids: CASSPGDRGTEAFF. CDR3 in DNA: TGTGCCAGCAGCCCGGGGGACAGGGGCACTGAAGCTTTCTTT.

The chain uses TRBV9 and TRBJ2-1, with D maybe TRBD1 (6 bases). Germline V gene lookup returns CDR1 SGDLS and CDR2 YYNGEE. The CDR3 is made up of 13 amino acids. Trimming removed 4 bases from V and 6 bases from J, with 11 bases in between. For the CDR3, the DNA is TGTGCCAGCAGCCCAGGGGTCCCCAATGAGCAGTTCTTC. Residues: CASSPGVPNEQFF.

This clone has only one observation. The chain links TRBV18 to TRBJ1-2; no definite D call. Germline V gives CDR1 KGHSH, CDR2 LQKENI. CDR3 length: 14 residues. Trimming left V 1 base short and J 0 bases short, with 6 bases between. The CDR3 reads CASSPLGANYGYTF. The CDR3 nucleotides are TGTGCCAGCTCACCACTCGGGGCTAACTATGGCTACACCTTC.

This clone was counted between two and nine times. The chain uses TRBV28 and TRBJ1-4, with D uncertain. This CDR3 has 16 residues. Trimming stripped 4 bases from V and 0 bases from J, with 12 bases between. The V gene's germline CDR1 is MDHEN and CDR2 SYDVKM. The DNA of the CDR3 is TGTGCCAGCAGTTCCCCCTCGGCAGCAACTAATGAAAAACTGTTTTTT. It specifies CASSSPSAATNEKLFF.

V usage is TRBV11-3 and J usage is TRBJ2-1; TRBD2 might be the D (5 bases). The germline V gene encodes CDR1 SGHNT and CDR2 YENEEA. The CDR3 sequence is 16 residues long. V dropped 1 base and J dropped 4 bases, with 14 bases sitting between them. The CDR3 DNA reads TGTGCCAGCAGCTTAGGTTTCGGGGTAACATACAATGAGCAGTTCTTC. Translated: CASSLGFGVTYNEQFF.

This clone appeared a few times. The chain recombines TRBV11-3 with TRBJ2-1; no definite D call. Germline V gene sequence: CDR1 SGHNT, CDR2 YENEEA. The V gene lost 5 bases and the J gene lost 6 bases, with 17 bases spanning the gap. The CDR3 consists of 15 residues. The CDR3 protein is CASSLFANMGNEQFF. The CDR3 DNA is TGTGCCAGCAGCCTATTTGCGAATATGGGCAATGAGCAGTTCTTC.

The chain recombines TRBV18 with TRBJ2-5, with D possibly TRBD2 on 6 matching bases. In germline, CDR1 is KGHSH, CDR2 LQKENI. V was pared by 4 bases and J by 5 bases, with 11 bases between. This CDR3 has 13 amino acids. Here the CDR3 DNA reads TGTGCCAGCTCACAAGGACTAAGGGAGACCCAGTACTTC. Its translation is CASSQGLRETQYF.

This clone showed up just a few times. The V and J genes are TRBV12-5 and TRBJ2-2; 7 bases agree with TRBD1. The CDR3 sequence is 16 residues long. The germline V gene has CDR1 LGHNT and CDR2 FRNRAP. V shed 4 bases and J 3 bases; nucleotides not matched to a gene: 8. CDR3 amino acids: CASGSQTGYDTGELFF. Written as DNA, the CDR3 is TGTGCTAGTGGTTCACAGACAGGGTACGACACCGGGGAGCTGTTTTTT.